The present T cell receptor (beta chain) was sequenced within a study of cytomegalovirus exposure and HLA in healthy donors. This CDR3 has 13 amino acids. V lost 7 bases, J lost 8 bases, and 6 bases stayed unmatched. Germline V gene data show CDR1 as WNHNN and CDR2 as SYGVQD (reference sequence). Study-wide points: A later analysis found common viral pathogens apparently linked to several of the most significant clusters. In vitro confirmation showed three CMV-associated chains to be CMV antigen specific.

As regards this clone: Its specificity is not known.

The PCR used 60 Vbeta and 13 Jbeta primers. Original processing notes: There were 80 million to 95 million unique TCR beta chains by a later count, and some 10 million of them were shared. Sequencing was performed with immunoSEQ multiplex PCR; in TCRdb, only in-frame clones are kept and a portion is missing. Clonal size and the V and J genes are those of that table, whereas D and trimming came from the DNA. The sample has more than 140,000 clones, around 80% seen once. V gene TRBV10-1 combines with J gene TRBJ2-1; 9 nucleotides match TRBD1. The TCR originated in a woman aged 40 to 50 in good health and CMV-seronegative. Sequenced sample: PBMCs. In DNA form, the CDR3 reads TGCGCCAGCACGGGACAGGGTGGGGATGAGCAGTTCTTC. Amino acid sequence: CASTGQGGDEQFF.